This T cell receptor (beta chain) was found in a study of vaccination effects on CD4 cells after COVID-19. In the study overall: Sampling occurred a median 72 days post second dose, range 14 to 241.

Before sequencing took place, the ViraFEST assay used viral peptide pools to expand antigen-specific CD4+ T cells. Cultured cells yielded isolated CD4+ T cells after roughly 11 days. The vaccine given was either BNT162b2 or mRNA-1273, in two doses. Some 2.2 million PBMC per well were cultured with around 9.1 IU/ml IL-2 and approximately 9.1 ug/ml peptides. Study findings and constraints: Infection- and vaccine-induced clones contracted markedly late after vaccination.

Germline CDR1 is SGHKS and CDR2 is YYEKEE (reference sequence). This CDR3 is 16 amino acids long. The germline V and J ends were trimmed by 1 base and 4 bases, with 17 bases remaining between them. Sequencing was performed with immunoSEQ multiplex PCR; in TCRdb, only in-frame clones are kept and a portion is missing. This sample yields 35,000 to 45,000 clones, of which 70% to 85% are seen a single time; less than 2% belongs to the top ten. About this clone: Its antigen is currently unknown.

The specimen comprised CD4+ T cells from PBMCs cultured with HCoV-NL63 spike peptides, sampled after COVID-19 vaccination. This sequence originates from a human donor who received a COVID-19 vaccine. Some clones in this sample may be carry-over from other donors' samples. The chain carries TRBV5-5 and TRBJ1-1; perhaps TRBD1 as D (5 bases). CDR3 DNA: TGTGCCAGCAGCTTGTTTATGGGGGAGTTGGGCACTGAAGCTTTCTTT. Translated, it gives CASSLFMGELGTEAFF. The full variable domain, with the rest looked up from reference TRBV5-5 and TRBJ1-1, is DAGVTQSPTHLIKTRGQQVTLRCSPISGHKSVSWYQQVLGQGPQFIFQYYEKEERGRGNFPDRFSARQFPNYSSELNVNALLLGDSALYLCASSLFMGELGTEAFFGQGTRLTVV.